These 22 T cell receptor beta chains were sequenced from one sample in a study of blood T cell repertoires in COVID-19. Measured with immunoSEQ multiplex PCR; TCRdb has only the in-frame clones, and not every one. The sample lists 200,000 to 250,000 clones, about nine tenths occurring once. Sequenced material: peripheral blood. The origin of the receptors is a man aged 45-60 years with acute or convalescent COVID-19.

CDR3 in DNA: TGTGCCAGTAGTTCGGGACAGACAACTTATAGCAATCAGCCCCAGCATTTT. It codes for CASSSGQTTYSNQPQHF. The chain combines TRBV19 with TRBJ1-5; 7 bases match TRBD1. The CDR3 has 17 amino acids. Germline lookup yields CDR1 LNHDA and CDR2 SQIVND (reference sequence). Unmatched junction bases numbered 10, after V lost 5 bases and J lost 0 bases.

V usage is TRBV6-5 and J usage is TRBJ1-1; D unresolved. V lost 5 bases and J 7 bases, leaving 11 bases between the germline ends. Per germline, CDR1 MNHEY and CDR2 SVGAGI. This CDR3 has 12 residues. As DNA, the CDR3 is TGTGCCAGCAGTCTCTTCGCGGGTGAAGCTTTCTTT. This translates into CASSLFAGEAFF.

V and J are TRBV27 and TRBJ2-7; 14 bases map to TRBD2. Trimming removed 2 bases from V and 6 bases from J; junction bases left unmatched: 3. The length of the CDR3 is 15 residues. CDR1 and CDR2 (germline): MNHEY, SMNVEV (reference sequence). The CDR3, as DNA: TGTGCCAGCAGTTTAACGACTAGCGGGGGGGCCGAGCAGTACTTC. Translation: CASSLTTSGGAEQYF.

V is TRBV7-3 and J is TRBJ2-5, with a weak D call TRBD2 (5 bases). CDR1 SGHTA and CDR2 FQGTGA come from the germline V gene. The CDR3 loop spans 15 amino acids. V lost 2 bases to trimming and J lost 1 base, with 11 bases between them. This CDR3 reads CASSLGGLLQETQYF. DNA of the CDR3: TGTGCCAGCAGCTTAGGCGGGTTGCTCCAAGAGACCCAGTACTTC. Full variable domain (missing parts from reference TRBV7-3 and TRBJ2-5): GAGVSQTPSNKVTEKGKYVELRCDPISGHTALYWYRQSLGQGPEFLIYFQGTGAADDSGLPNDRFFAVRPEGSVSTLKIQRTERGDSAVYLCASSLGGLLQETQYFGPGTRLLVL.

This sequence joins TRBV5-4 and TRBJ2-3; 8 positions match TRBD2. The CDR3 runs to 16 residues. Trimming at V came to 0 bases and at J to 6 bases, leaving 9 bases not matched to a gene. Looked up from germline, CDR1 is SGHNT and CDR2 is YYREEE (reference sequence). The CDR3 DNA reads TGTGCCAGCAGCTTGGAATCAGCGGGAGTTAGGGATACGCAGTATTTT. As protein: CASSLESAGVRDTQYF.

The chain recombines TRBV10-3 with TRBJ1-2; possibly TRBD1 for D (5 bases). The length of the CDR3 is 13 residues. Trimming shortened V by 10 bases and J by 4 bases, and 16 bases separated the two germline ends. CDR1 and CDR2 from the germline V gene are ENHRY and SYGVKD. CDR3 protein: CATGTQMGYGYTF. The CDR3 nucleotides read TGTGCCACCGGGACTCAGATGGGCTATGGCTACACCTTC.

This clone was recorded only once. The rearrangement links TRBV18 to TRBJ1-3; maybe TRBD1 (6 bases). Germline V CDR1 and CDR2: KGHSH, LQKENI. Trimming removed 3 bases from V and 0 bases from J, with 15 bases in between. CDR3 length equals 17 residues. DNA for the CDR3: TGTGCCAGCTCACCGCGCCAGGGGTCCCCCTCTGGAAACACCATATATTTT. It encodes CASSPRQGSPSGNTIYF.

The gene calls are TRBV6-5 and TRBJ1-1; 7 bases agree with TRBD1. The length of the CDR3 is 14 residues. Germline V gene sequence: CDR1 MNHEY, CDR2 SVGAGI. The J segment lost 1 base and the V segment lost 8 bases, leaving 7 bases of the junction unmatched. Here the CDR3 reads CASVQGGTNTEAFF. The CDR3 bases are TGTGCCAGCGTCCAGGGGGGTACGAACACTGAAGCTTTCTTT.

This clone was detected only a few times. The chain couples TRBV10-3 to TRBJ1-2, with no clear D. Per the germline V gene, CDR1 is ENHRY and CDR2 is SYGVKD. The V gene lost 0 bases and the J gene lost 5 bases, with 13 bases spanning the gap. This CDR3 has 15 amino acids. The CDR3 region is CAISESTGLGYGYTF. Here the CDR3 DNA reads TGTGCCATCAGTGAGTCTACGGGGTTGGGGTATGGCTACACCTTC.

To note about this clone: Other nucleotide sequences from this sample produce the same CDR3. J is TRBJ1-6 and V is TRBV3-1 (or the pseudogene TRBV3-2); tentatively, D is TRBD1 (6 bases). V lost 3 bases to trimming and J lost 3 bases, with 9 bases between them. The germline CDR1 and CDR2 sequences are LGHDT and YNNKEL (reference sequence). The CDR3 runs to 15 residues. Here the CDR3 reads CASSQGAVYNSPLHF. The CDR3 coding sequence is TGTGCCAGCAGCCAGGGGGCAGTCTATAATTCACCCCTCCACTTT.

The gene calls are TRBV5-4 and TRBJ1-1; 8 bases map to TRBD1. CDR1 is SGHNT and CDR2 is YYREEE in the germline V gene (reference sequence). The trim removed 3 bases at V and 4 bases at J, leaving 17 bases unmatched. The CDR3 is 18 residues long. The CDR3 reads CASSSTVPGQARSTEAFF. CDR3 coding DNA: TGTGCCAGCAGCTCTACTGTCCCGGGACAGGCGAGGAGCACTGAAGCTTTCTTT. Looking up the rest from reference TRBV5-4 and TRBJ1-1 gives the full variable domain: ETGVTQSPTHLIKTRGQQVTLRCSSQSGHNTVSWYQQALGQGPQFIFQYYREEENGRGNFPPRFSGLQFPNYSSELNVNALELDDSALYLCASSSTVPGQARSTEAFFGQGTRLTVV.

The rearrangement uses TRBV6-1 and TRBJ1-5; the D is unclear. The V gene lost 1 base and the J gene lost 10 bases, with 17 bases spanning the gap. The CDR3 is made up of 15 amino acids. Germline V gene data show CDR1 as MNHNS and CDR2 as SASEGT. This chain's CDR3 is CASSEERATISPQHF. The CDR3 nucleotides read TGTGCCAGCAGTGAAGAGAGGGCCACAATATCACCCCAGCATTTT.

This clone has only one observation. The J gene is TRBJ2-7, the V gene TRBV4-1, with 9 nucleotides matching TRBD1. V lost 5 bases to trimming and J lost 7 bases; unmatched junction nucleotides: 12. Germline CDR1 MGHRA, CDR2 YSYEKL. This CDR3 has 15 amino acids. CDR3 residues: CASSDRDRAVREQYF. In DNA form, the CDR3 reads TGCGCCAGCAGCGACCGGGACAGGGCTGTTCGAGAGCAGTACTTC.

The CDR3 is CSVLTGALENQPQHF. The CDR3 DNA sequence: TGCAGCGTTCTGACAGGGGCCTTGGAAAATCAGCCCCAGCATTTT. The chain uses TRBV29-1 and TRBJ1-5, with TRBD1 matching over 8 bases. Germline assignment: CDR1 SQVTM and CDR2 ANQGSEA. CDR3 size: 15 residues. J gave up 4 bases and V 5 bases, and 10 bases lay outside the gene matches.

The chain uses TRBV6-5 and TRBJ2-3, with TRBD2 matching over 7 bases. The J segment lost 9 bases and the V segment lost 7 bases, leaving 16 bases of the junction unmatched. This CDR3 contains 15 residues. The germline V gene encodes CDR1 MNHEY and CDR2 SVGAGI. DNA of the CDR3: TGTGCCAGCATCCCCACCCCCAGGACCGGGAGGACGCAGTATTTT. Its protein product is CASIPTPRTGRTQYF.

CDR3 region: CASSLGQGGKNIQYF. CDR3 nucleotide sequence: TGTGCCAGCAGCCTGGGACAGGGGGGCAAAAACATTCAGTACTTC. This sequence joins TRBV3-1 (or the pseudogene TRBV3-2) and TRBJ2-4, with TRBD1 identical over 11 bases. This CDR3 region has 15 residues. V trimming: 4 bases; J trimming: 3 bases; junction bases outside the gene matches: 2. CDR1 and CDR2 (germline): LGHDT, YNNKEL (reference sequence).

The chain employs TRBV4-2 and TRBJ1-5; 7 nucleotides align to TRBD1. CDR3 length equals 13 residues. Germline CDR1 LGHNA, CDR2 YNFKEQ. V dropped 5 bases and J dropped 4; count of bases not matched to a gene: 2. The CDR3 DNA is TGTGCCAGCAGCAAGACAGGGAATCAGCCCCAGCATTTT. Its protein is CASSKTGNQPQHF.

V and J are TRBV7-9 and TRBJ2-7, with D perhaps TRBD1 (7 bases). The CDR3 contains 14 residues. CDR1 is SEHNR and CDR2 is FQNEAQ in the germline V gene (reference sequence). Trimming pared 6 bases from V and 4 bases from J, leaving 16 bases between. The CDR3 region has the DNA TGTGCCAGCAGTCCTGCGGGACAGAGGTACGAGCAGTACTTC. As protein: CASSPAGQRYEQYF. The variable domain in full, with the rest retrieved from reference TRBV7-9 and TRBJ2-7, is DTGVSQNPRHKITKRGQNVTFRCDPISEHNRLYWYRQTLGQGPEFLTYFQNEAQLEKSRLLSDRFSAERPKGSFSTLEIQRTEQGDSAMYLCASSPAGQRYEQYFGPGTRLTVT.

The chain couples TRBV4-1 to TRBJ2-7; no firm D call. There are 13 residues in the CDR3. The V gene's germline CDR1 is MGHRA and CDR2 YSYEKL. Trimming shortened V by 2 bases and J by 5 bases, and 10 bases separated the two germline ends. CDR3 residues: CASSQSLTNEQYF. CDR3 in DNA: TGCGCCAGCAGCCAATCCCTGACAAACGAGCAGTACTTC.

The chain couples TRBV6-5 to TRBJ2-7, with TRBD1 identical over 8 bases. This CDR3 region has 14 residues. The V gene end was trimmed by 5 bases and the J gene end by 3 bases; junction bases not matched to a gene: 6. The germline V gene encodes CDR1 MNHEY and CDR2 SVGAGI. CDR3 amino acids: CASSKTGVNYEQYF. The CDR3 region has the DNA TGTGCCAGCAGTAAGACAGGGGTAAACTACGAGCAGTACTTC.

V gene TRBV27 combines with J gene TRBJ1-1; TRBD1 agrees at 7 bases. V lost 4 bases, J lost 4 bases, and 12 bases stayed unmatched. CDR3 size: 16 residues. CDR1 is MNHEY, CDR2 SMNVEV, per germline (reference sequence). CDR3 protein: CASSYPLTGKGTEAFF. Written as DNA, the CDR3 is TGTGCCAGCAGTTACCCCCTGACAGGGAAGGGCACTGAAGCTTTCTTT.

This sequence joins TRBV19 and TRBJ1-5, with 7 bases aligning to TRBD1. Germline loops: CDR1 LNHDA, CDR2 SQIVND (reference sequence). This CDR3 contains 19 residues. The ends lost 5 bases at V and 0 bases at J; junction bases unmatched: 16. The CDR3 DNA sequence: TGTGCCAGTAGTCTAAGACAGGGTTTAGGGTCCTATAGCAATCAGCCCCAGCATTTT. It yields the protein CASSLRQGLGSYSNQPQHF.